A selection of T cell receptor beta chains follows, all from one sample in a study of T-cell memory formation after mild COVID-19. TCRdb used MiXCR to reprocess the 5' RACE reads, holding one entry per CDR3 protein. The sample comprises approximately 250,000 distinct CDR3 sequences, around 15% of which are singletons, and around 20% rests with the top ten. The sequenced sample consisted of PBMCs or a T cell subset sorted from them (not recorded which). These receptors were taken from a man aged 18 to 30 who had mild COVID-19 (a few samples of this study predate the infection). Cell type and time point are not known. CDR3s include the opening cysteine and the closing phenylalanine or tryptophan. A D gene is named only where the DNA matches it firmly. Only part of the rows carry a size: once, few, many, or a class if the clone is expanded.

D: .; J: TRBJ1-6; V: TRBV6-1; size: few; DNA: TGTGCCGGCGGAGCAGGGGTGCGTTCACCCCTCCACTTT; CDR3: CAGGAGVRSPLHF
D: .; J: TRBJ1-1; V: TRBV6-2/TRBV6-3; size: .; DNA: TGTGCCAGCGCTGATGCAATTGGGGGGAACACTGAAGCTTTCTTT; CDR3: CASADAIGGNTEAFF
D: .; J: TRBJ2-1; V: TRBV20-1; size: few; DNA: TGCAGTGCTAGCCGGGACTCAGGGAATGAGCAGTTCTTC; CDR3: CSASRDSGNEQFF
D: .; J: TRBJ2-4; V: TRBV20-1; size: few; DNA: TGCAGTGCCGACCTCTCTAACAGGGCTGCCAAAAACATTCAGTACTTC; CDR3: CSADLSNRAAKNIQYF
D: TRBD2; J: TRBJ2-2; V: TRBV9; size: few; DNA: TGTGCCAGCAGCTCCATACTAGCGTTCGGGGAGCTGTTTTTT; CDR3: CASSSILAFGELFF
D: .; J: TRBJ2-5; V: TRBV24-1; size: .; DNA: TGTGCCACCAGCCATCAAGAGACCCAGTACTTC; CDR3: CATSHQETQYF
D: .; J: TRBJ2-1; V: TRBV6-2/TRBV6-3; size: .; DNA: TGTGCCAGCAGTTACCTCGCAGGGGAGCAGTTCTTC; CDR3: CASSYLAGEQFF
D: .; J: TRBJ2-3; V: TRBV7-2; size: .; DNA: TGTGCCAGCAGCTTAGTCGCGAGCACAGATACGCAGTATTTT; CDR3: CASSLVASTDTQYF
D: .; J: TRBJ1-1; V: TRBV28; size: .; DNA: TGTGCCAGCAGTCCCTTAGGGGGATCAGGGACTGAAGCTTTCTTT; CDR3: CASSPLGGSGTEAFF
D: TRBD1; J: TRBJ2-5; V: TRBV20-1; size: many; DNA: TGCAGTGCAATCAGGGGGGAGACCCAGTACTTC; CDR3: CSAIRGETQYF
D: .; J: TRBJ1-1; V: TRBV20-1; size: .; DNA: TGCAGTGCTAGAGATGTTCCCGGACAGCCCACTGAAGCTTTCTTT; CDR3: CSARDVPGQPTEAFF
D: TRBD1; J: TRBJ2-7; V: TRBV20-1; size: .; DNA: TGCAGTGCGAGTCCGGACAGGGCCTACGAGCAGTACTTC; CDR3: CSASPDRAYEQYF
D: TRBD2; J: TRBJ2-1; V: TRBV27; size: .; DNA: TGTGCCAGCAACAATCGGGAGGGGACGGCCTACAATGAGCAGTTCTTC; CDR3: CASNNREGTAYNEQFF
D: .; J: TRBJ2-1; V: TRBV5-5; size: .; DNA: TGTGCCAGCAGCTTGGAAGGTACGCGACGGTTCTTC; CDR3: CASSLEGTRRFF
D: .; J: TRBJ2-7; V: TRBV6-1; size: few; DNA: TGTGCCAGCAGTGAAATGAGGGTACTTTCTCCCTACGAGCAGTACTTC; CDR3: CASSEMRVLSPYEQYF
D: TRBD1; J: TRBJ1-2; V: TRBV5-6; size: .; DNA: TGTGCCAGCAGTACAGGGGTATATGGCTACACCTTC; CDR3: CASSTGVYGYTF
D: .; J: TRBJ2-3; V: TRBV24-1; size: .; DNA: TGTGCCACCAGTGCAGGGGGCACAGATACGCAGTATTTT; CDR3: CATSAGGTDTQYF
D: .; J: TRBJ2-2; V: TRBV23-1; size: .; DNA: TGCGCCAGCAGTCAACCCGTGGCCAGGGAGCTGTTTTTT; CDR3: CASSQPVARELFF
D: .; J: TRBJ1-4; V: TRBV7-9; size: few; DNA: TGTGCCAGCAGCCCCAGAGGGGTTCAGGGTGAAAAACTGTTTTTT; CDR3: CASSPRGVQGEKLFF
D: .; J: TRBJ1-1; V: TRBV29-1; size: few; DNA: TGCAGCGTTGGATTTACAGGGATAGGGAACACTGAAGCTTTCTTT; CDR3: CSVGFTGIGNTEAFF
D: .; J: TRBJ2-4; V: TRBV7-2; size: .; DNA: TGTGCCAGCAGCTCGACAGTAGCCAAAAACATTCAGTACTTC; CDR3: CASSSTVAKNIQYF
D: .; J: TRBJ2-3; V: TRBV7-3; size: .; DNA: TGTGCCAGCAGCCCAGGGGCACCCACGAATACGCAGTATTTT; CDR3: CASSPGAPTNTQYF
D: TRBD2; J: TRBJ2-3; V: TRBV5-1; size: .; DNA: TGCGCCAGCAGCCCACCCCTAGCGGGCACAGATACGCAGTATTTT; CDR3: CASSPPLAGTDTQYF
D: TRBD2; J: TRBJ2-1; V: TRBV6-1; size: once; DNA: TGTGCGATCCGTAAGGGCGGGGGTTACAATGAGCAGTTCTTC; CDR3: CAIRKGGGYNEQFF
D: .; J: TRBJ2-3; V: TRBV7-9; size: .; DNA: TGTGCCAGCCACCGGGACTCCGCGGATACGCAGTATTTT; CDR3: CASHRDSADTQYF
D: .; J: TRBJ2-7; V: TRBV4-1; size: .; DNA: TGCGCCAGCAAGGGGGGAGGGAACGAGCAGTACTTC; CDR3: CASKGGGNEQYF
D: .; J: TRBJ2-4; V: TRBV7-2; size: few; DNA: TGTGCCAGCAGCCCAAACCTAGCCAAAAACATTCAGTACTTC; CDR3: CASSPNLAKNIQYF
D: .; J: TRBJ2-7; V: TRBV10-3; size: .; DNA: TGTGCCATCAGGGATGAGCGCTACGAGCAGTACTTC; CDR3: CAIRDERYEQYF
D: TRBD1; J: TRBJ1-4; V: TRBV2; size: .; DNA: TGTGCCAGCAGAAAGGGGACAGCAACTAATGAAAAACTGTTTTTT; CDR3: CASRKGTATNEKLFF
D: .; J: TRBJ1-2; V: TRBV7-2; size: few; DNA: TGTGCCAGCAGCTACGGCCCGAACTATGGCTACACCTTC; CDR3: CASSYGPNYGYTF
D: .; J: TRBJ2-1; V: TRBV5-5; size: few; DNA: TGTGCCAGCAACCTGAATGGGGGCCGCTACAATGAGCAGTTCTTC; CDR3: CASNLNGGRYNEQFF
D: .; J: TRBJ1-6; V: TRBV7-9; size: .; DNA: TGTGCCAGCAGCCGACCCACAGGGAGGACCCTCCACTTT; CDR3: CASSRPTGRTLHF
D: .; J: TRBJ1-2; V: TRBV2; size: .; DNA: TGTGCCAGCAGTGAAAGGCGGCAGGTGGGCGGCTACACCTTC; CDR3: CASSERRQVGGYTF
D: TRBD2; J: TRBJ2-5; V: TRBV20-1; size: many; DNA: TGCAGTGCCGGGGGTAGCGGGGCGGCCCAGTACTTC; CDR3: CSAGGSGAAQYF
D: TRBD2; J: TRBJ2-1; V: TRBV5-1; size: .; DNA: TGCGCCAGCAGCGCCTCCATTAGACTAGCGGGGGACAATGAGCAGTTCTTC; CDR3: CASSASIRLAGDNEQFF
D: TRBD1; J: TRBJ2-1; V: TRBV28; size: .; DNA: TGTGCCAGCAGTTTAATTGCAGGGGGACAGTACAATGAGCAGTTCTTC; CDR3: CASSLIAGGQYNEQFF
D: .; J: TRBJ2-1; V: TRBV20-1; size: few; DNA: TGCAGTGCTCCACCGAGCTCCTACAATGAGCAGTTCTTC; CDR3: CSAPPSSYNEQFF
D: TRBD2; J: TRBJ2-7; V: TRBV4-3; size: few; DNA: TGCGCCAGCAGCCAAGTGGTAGCGGGGGGGACCAACGAGCAGTACTTC; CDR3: CASSQVVAGGTNEQYF
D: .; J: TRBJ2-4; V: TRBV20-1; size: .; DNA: TGCAGTGCTGCCGACAGATTGGCGCAGGCCAAAAACATTCAGTACTTC; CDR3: CSAADRLAQAKNIQYF
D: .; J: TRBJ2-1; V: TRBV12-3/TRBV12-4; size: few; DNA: TGTGCCAGCAGTTTACCCGGGGGCCACTCCTACAATGAGCAGTTCTTC; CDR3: CASSLPGGHSYNEQFF
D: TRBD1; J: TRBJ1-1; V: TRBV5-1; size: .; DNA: TGCGCCAGCGGCCAGGGGGCAGGGAACACTGAAGCTTTCTTT; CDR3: CASGQGAGNTEAFF
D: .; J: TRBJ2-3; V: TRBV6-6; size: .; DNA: TGTGCCAGCAACCTCCGAGGTGGGGTAAGCACAGATACGCAGTATTTT; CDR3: CASNLRGGVSTDTQYF
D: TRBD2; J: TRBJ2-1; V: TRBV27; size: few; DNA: TGTGCCAGCAGTTTGACCCTAGCGGGGGCCTCCTACAATGAGCAGTTCTTC; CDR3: CASSLTLAGASYNEQFF
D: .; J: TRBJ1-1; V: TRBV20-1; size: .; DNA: TGCAGTGCTAGAAACGGGGGGAACACTGAAGCTTTCTTT; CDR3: CSARNGGNTEAFF
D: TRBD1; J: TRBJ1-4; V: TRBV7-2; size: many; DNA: TGTGCCAGCAGCCGGGACAGGATTAATGAAAAACTGTTTTTT; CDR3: CASSRDRINEKLFF
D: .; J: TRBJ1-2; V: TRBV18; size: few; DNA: TGTGCCAGCTCACCATCAGACAGCGTATATGGCTACACCTTC; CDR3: CASSPSDSVYGYTF
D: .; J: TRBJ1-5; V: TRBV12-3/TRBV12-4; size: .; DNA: TGTGCCAGCAGTCAAGATGCCCGGCCCCAGCATTTT; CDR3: CASSQDARPQHF
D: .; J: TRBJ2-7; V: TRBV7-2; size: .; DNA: TGTGCCAGCAGCTTAGTCAACAGCGGGTACGAGCAGTACTTC; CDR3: CASSLVNSGYEQYF
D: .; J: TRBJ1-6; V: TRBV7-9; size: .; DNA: TGTGCCAGCAGCTTAGACGTGTATGGGTCACCCCTCCACTTT; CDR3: CASSLDVYGSPLHF
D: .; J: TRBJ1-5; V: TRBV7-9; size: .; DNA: TGTGCCAGCAGCCCGGGACATAACCATCAGCCCCAGCATTTT; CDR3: CASSPGHNHQPQHF
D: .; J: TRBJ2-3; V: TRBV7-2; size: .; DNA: TGTGCCAGCAGCTGGCAGGGGATCACAGATACGCAGTATTTT; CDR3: CASSWQGITDTQYF
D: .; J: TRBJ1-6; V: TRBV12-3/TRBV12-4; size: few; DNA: TGTGCCAGCAGCCCTAGAGGGGGAAATTCACCCCTCCACTTT; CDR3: CASSPRGGNSPLHF
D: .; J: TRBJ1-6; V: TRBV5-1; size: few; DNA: TGCGCCAGCAGCCAATCCGGGACGACCCTCGGCCTCCACTTT; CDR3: CASSQSGTTLGLHF